Listed below are T cell receptor beta chains from one sample, sequenced in a study of cytomegalovirus exposure and HLA in healthy donors. Using immunoSEQ multiplex PCR, the repertoire was profiled, and TCRdb retains in-frame clones only, with some absent. The profile shows around 260,000 clones, 80% of them singletons. Sequencing used PBMCs. The source of these receptors is a girl aged 2 to 9 in good health and CMV-seronegative. CDR3s include the opening cysteine and the closing phenylalanine or tryptophan. Fields, in order: clone size, V gene, D gene, J gene, CDR3 protein, CDR3 DNA. D genes are given only for firm matches. A clone size is listed for some rows: how often the clone was seen (once, few, many), or a class if it is expanded.

clone size: -
V gene: TRBV5-1
D gene: TRBD2
J gene: TRBJ2-5
CDR3 protein: CASIPLAGGSETQYF
CDR3 DNA: TGCGCCAGCATCCCCCTAGCGGGAGGATCGGAGACCCAGTACTTC

clone size: few
V gene: TRBV5-1
D gene: TRBD1
J gene: TRBJ2-7
CDR3 protein: CASSTTGANYEQYF
CDR3 DNA: TGCGCCAGCAGCACGACAGGGGCTAACTACGAGCAGTACTTC

clone size: -
V gene: TRBV7-2
D gene: TRBD2
J gene: TRBJ2-7
CDR3 protein: CASSPLASGGANEQYF
CDR3 DNA: TGTGCCAGCAGCCCGCTGGCTAGCGGGGGGGCCAACGAGCAGTACTTC

clone size: few
V gene: TRBV7-9
D gene: TRBD1
J gene: TRBJ2-1
CDR3 protein: CASSSTEGQGTYNEQFF
CDR3 DNA: TGTGCCAGCAGCTCAACAGAGGGACAGGGAACCTACAATGAGCAGTTCTTC

clone size: -
V gene: TRBV2
D gene: -
J gene: TRBJ1-5
CDR3 protein: CASSEMGASQPQHF
CDR3 DNA: TGTGCCAGCAGTGAGATGGGGGCAAGTCAGCCCCAGCATTTT

clone size: -
V gene: TRBV7-6
D gene: TRBD2
J gene: TRBJ2-7
CDR3 protein: CASSFRGTSGGLGEQYF
CDR3 DNA: TGTGCCAGCAGCTTCCGTGGGACTAGCGGGGGTCTCGGCGAGCAGTACTTC

clone size: -
V gene: TRBV6-5
D gene: -
J gene: TRBJ1-2
CDR3 protein: CASRSPGIFGYTF
CDR3 DNA: TGTGCCAGCAGATCACCAGGGATTTTTGGCTACACCTTC

clone size: -
V gene: TRBV6-5
D gene: -
J gene: TRBJ2-4
CDR3 protein: CASTHSLAKNIQYF
CDR3 DNA: TGTGCCAGCACCCACTCACTAGCCAAAAACATTCAGTACTTC

clone size: -
V gene: TRBV4-2
D gene: TRBD2
J gene: TRBJ2-1
CDR3 protein: CASSQGTSGGPSSYNEQFF
CDR3 DNA: TGTGCCAGCAGCCAAGGGACTAGCGGGGGGCCCAGCTCCTACAATGAGCAGTTCTTC

clone size: -
V gene: TRBV28
D gene: TRBD1
J gene: TRBJ2-7
CDR3 protein: CASSFGQGAFYEQYF
CDR3 DNA: TGTGCCAGCAGTTTTGGACAGGGGGCTTTCTACGAGCAGTACTTC

clone size: -
V gene: TRBV5-1
D gene: TRBD1
J gene: TRBJ1-2
CDR3 protein: CASSWGTGGDYGYTF
CDR3 DNA: TGCGCCAGCAGCTGGGGGACAGGCGGAGACTATGGCTACACCTTC

clone size: -
V gene: TRBV6-1
D gene: TRBD1
J gene: TRBJ1-5
CDR3 protein: CASSRTGIGNQPQHF
CDR3 DNA: TGTGCCAGCAGTCGGACAGGCATTGGCAATCAGCCCCAGCATTTT

clone size: -
V gene: TRBV19
D gene: -
J gene: TRBJ1-5
CDR3 protein: CASTQGAARNQPQHF
CDR3 DNA: TGTGCCAGTACCCAAGGGGCTGCTCGAAATCAGCCCCAGCATTTT

clone size: -
V gene: TRBV7-8
D gene: -
J gene: TRBJ1-1
CDR3 protein: CASSLRGQGSLMNTEAFF
CDR3 DNA: TGTGCCAGCAGCTTAAGGGGTCAGGGCAGCCTTATGAACACTGAAGCTTTCTTT

clone size: -
V gene: TRBV28
D gene: TRBD2
J gene: TRBJ2-1
CDR3 protein: CASYVAGFRSYNEQFF
CDR3 DNA: TGTGCCAGCTACGTAGCGGGGTTCCGATCCTACAATGAGCAGTTCTTC

clone size: -
V gene: TRBV6-1
D gene: TRBD2
J gene: TRBJ2-7
CDR3 protein: CASSEVGLAGDQYF
CDR3 DNA: TGTGCCAGCAGTGAAGTGGGACTAGCGGGAGATCAGTACTTC

clone size: few
V gene: TRBV16
D gene: TRBD2
J gene: TRBJ2-7
CDR3 protein: CASSQSAGLASEQYF
CDR3 DNA: TGTGCCAGCAGCCAATCCGCGGGACTAGCGAGCGAGCAGTACTTC

clone size: -
V gene: TRBV5-1
D gene: -
J gene: TRBJ2-3
CDR3 protein: CASSLGWERGDTQYF
CDR3 DNA: TGCGCCAGCAGCTTGGGGTGGGAGCGAGGAGATACGCAGTATTTT